Presented here are 13 T cell receptor beta chains from one specimen sequenced in a study of T cells after somatic rescue of genetic block. Data came from immunoSEQ multiplex PCR; TCRdb stores just in-frame clones and leaves some out. This sample has roughly 11,000 clones; 78% occur once, and the top ten carry approximately 8%. Sequencing used peripheral blood mononuclear cells (PBMCs). These receptors all come from a boy between 5 and 17 years old.

This sequence joins TRBV14 and TRBJ2-3; D is uncertain. The length of the CDR3 is 14 residues. CDR1 and CDR2 from the germline V gene are SGHDN and FVKESK. Trimming took off 1 base at V and 4 bases at J, with 9 bases between the two ends. CDR3 in DNA: TGTGCCAGCAGCCAAGTCCGCTCGGCAGATACGCAGTATTTT. This gives the protein CASSQVRSADTQYF.

This clone was seen once. This chain uses TRBV7-2 with TRBJ2-5, with 9 bases matching TRBD2. CDR3 size: 15 residues. Germline CDR1 is SGHTA and CDR2 is FQGNSA. The V segment lost 5 bases and the J segment 7 bases; nucleotides outside the gene matches: 11. The CDR3 sequence: CASSRLAEAGGTQYF. The CDR3, as DNA: TGTGCCAGCAGCCGACTAGCGGAGGCGGGGGGGACCCAGTACTTC.

The chain has TRBV27 and TRBJ2-1; TRBD2 aligns across 7 bases. CDR3 length: 14 residues. V lost 7 bases, J lost 6 bases, and 9 bases stayed unmatched. Germline CDR1 is MNHEY and CDR2 is SMNVEV (reference sequence). CDR3: CASNPGLRGNEQFF. The CDR3 nucleotides are TGTGCCAGCAATCCGGGACTAAGGGGCAATGAGCAGTTCTTC.

This chain uses TRBV27 with TRBJ1-6, with TRBD1 identical over 9 bases. The CDR3 covers 16 residues. CDR1 is MNHEY and CDR2 is SMNVEV in the germline V gene (reference sequence). V was pared by 5 bases and J by 5 bases, with 7 bases of the junction left unmatched. Here the CDR3 DNA reads TGTGCCAGCAGTATCCGGACAGGGGTCCATAATTCACCCCTCCACTTT. It codes for CASSIRTGVHNSPLHF.

CDR3 sequence (DNA): TGTGCCAGCAGCCCTCGAACGCCTATCGGCGAGCAGTACTTC. Protein sequence: CASSPRTPIGEQYF. V and J are TRBV5-4 and TRBJ2-7; D not resolved. Germline values: CDR1 SGHNT, CDR2 YYREEE (reference sequence). The CDR3 totals 14 residues. Trimming took off 4 bases at V and 6 bases at J, with 17 bases between the two ends.

This clone was seen only once. The CDR3 region is CASSLMGGREISNEQFF. CDR3 sequence (DNA): TGTGCCAGCAGCTTAATGGGCGGGAGGGAAATTTCCAATGAGCAGTTCTTC. This sequence joins TRBV7-8 and TRBJ2-1; 9 nucleotides agree with TRBD2. The CDR3 has 17 amino acids. From germline, CDR1 is SGHVS and CDR2 FQNEAQ. V was pared by 2 bases and J by 6 bases, with 11 bases of the junction left unmatched. The variable domain in full, completed from reference TRBV7-8 and TRBJ2-1, reads GAGVSQSPRYKVAKRGQDVALRCDPISGHVSLFWYQQALGQGPEFLTYFQNEAQLDKSGLPSDRFFAERPEGSVSTLKIQRTQQEDSAVYLCASSLMGGREISNEQFFGPGTRLTVL.

The rearrangement uses TRBV9 and TRBJ1-1; D might be TRBD1 (6 bases). CDR1 and CDR2 from the germline V gene are SGDLS and YYNGEE. The V gene lost 3 bases and the J gene lost 5 bases, with 14 bases spanning the gap. The CDR3 is 14 amino acids. CDR3 residues: CASSAAGARTEAFF. CDR3 DNA sequence: TGTGCCAGCAGCGCAGCGGGGGCTAGGACTGAAGCTTTCTTT.

The chain uses TRBV5-6 and TRBJ2-5; 8 nucleotides agree with TRBD1. In germline, CDR1 is SGHDT, CDR2 YYEEEE. V shed 2 bases and J 5 bases; nucleotides not matched to a gene: 14. The CDR3 sequence is 17 residues long. CDR3 protein: CASSLGGRQGLFETQYF. The CDR3 DNA is TGTGCCAGCAGCTTAGGGGGCCGACAGGGGTTGTTCGAGACCCAGTACTTC. The full variable domain, rest sourced from reference TRBV5-6 and TRBJ2-5, is DAGVTQSPTHLIKTRGQQVTLRCSPKSGHDTVSWYQQALGQGPQFIFQYYEEEERQRGNFPDRFSGHQFPNYSSELNVNALLLGDSALYLCASSLGGRQGLFETQYFGPGTRLLVL.

The chain uses TRBV10-3 and TRBJ2-3, with TRBD1 identical over 9 bases. The CDR3 has 17 residues. Germline V lookup: CDR1 ENHRY, CDR2 SYGVKD. Losses at the gene ends were 10 bases for V and 4 bases for J; bases not matched to a gene: 18. The DNA for the CDR3 is TGTGCCACGGAACCACCCCCGGGACAGGGAGCATCAGATACGCAGTATTTT. The encoded protein is CATEPPPGQGASDTQYF.

The rearrangement joins TRBV14 to TRBJ2-5, with 8 bases matching TRBD2. The J call may be mistaken, given a closer DNA end match to TRBJ2-7. The CDR3 totals 15 residues. Per the germline V gene, CDR1 is SGHDN and CDR2 is FVKESK. CDR3 nucleotides: TGTGCCAGCAGCCAAGGGCCGGGGGGGACCTACGAGCAGTACTTC. It translates to CASSQGPGGTYEQYF.

The V and J genes are TRBV12-5 and TRBJ2-7, with D perhaps matching TRBD2 (6 bases). V lost 5 bases and J lost 3, with 11 bases in between. CDR1 is LGHNT and CDR2 is FRNRAP in the germline V gene. This CDR3 comprises 13 residues. The CDR3 sequence is CASGITGGYEQYF. Written as DNA, the CDR3 is TGTGCTAGTGGTATTACCGGGGGCTACGAGCAGTACTTC.

V and J are TRBV29-1 and TRBJ2-3; D tentatively reads TRBD1 or TRBD2 (6 bases each). The germline V gene has CDR1 SQVTM and CDR2 ANQGSEA. This CDR3 region has 14 residues. The CDR3 region is CSSRRRGISDTQYF. Here the CDR3 DNA reads TGCTCTTCCCGGAGGAGGGGGATCTCAGATACGCAGTATTTT.

The chain links TRBV27 to TRBJ2-5; D uncertain. The CDR3 has 13 amino acids. Germline CDR1 reads MNHEY; CDR2 reads SMNVEV (reference sequence). V was clipped by 2 bases and J by 3 bases, with 7 bases between them. The CDR3 DNA reads as TGTGCCAGCAGTTTAGGGCCAGAAGAGACCCAGTACTTC. Its protein is CASSLGPEETQYF.